Listed here are 15 T cell receptor beta chains from one sample, sequenced in a study of identical twins. One entry per CDR3 protein results from TCRdb running MiXCR on the 5' RACE reads. Seen here are about 530,000 distinct CDR3 sequences, over 12% observed once, and the top ten hold 0.35% to 0.45%. These same records also appear under a second study, on yellow fever vaccine responses in identical twins.

The material sequenced was CD4+ T cells sorted from blood. These receptors all stem from a woman under 30 in good health.

Only a few counts were recorded for this clonotype. DNA of the CDR3: TGTGCCAGCAGCTTGGGACAGGGGGCGGCGTACTATGGCTACACCTTC. Translating it yields CASSLGQGAAYYGYTF. V and J are TRBV5-5 and TRBJ1-2, with 10 bases fitting TRBD1. CDR3 length: 16 amino acids. V lost 0 bases and J lost 3; bases outside the gene matches: 5. CDR1 and CDR2 (germline): SGHKS, YYEKEE (reference sequence).

The chain uses TRBV29-1 and TRBJ2-2, with TRBD1 identical over 9 bases. Germline trimming cut 7 bases from V and 5 bases from J; bases unmatched to any gene: 11. The CDR3 is 15 amino acids. In germline, CDR1 is SQVTM, CDR2 ANQGSEA. The CDR3 DNA reads as TGCAGCGGTACTCGCGGGACAGGGTCTACCGGGGAGCTGTTTTTT. Protein product: CSGTRGTGSTGELFF.

This clonotype has only a few counts. This chain uses TRBV7-2 with TRBJ2-3; a weak D match, TRBD2 (6 bases). CDR3 size: 14 residues. Trimming cost V 5 bases and J 7 bases, with 16 bases left between them. The germline gives CDR1 SGHTA, CDR2 FQGNSA. The CDR3 DNA reads as TGTGCCAGCAGCCTTTCACGGGAGACCCATACGCAGTATTTT. This codes for CASSLSRETHTQYF.

This chain connects TRBV5-1 to TRBJ1-1; possibly TRBD1 for D (6 bases). V lost 0 bases and J lost 6, with 12 bases in between. CDR1 is SGHRS and CDR2 is YFSETQ in the germline V gene. CDR3 size: 14 residues. The CDR3 DNA reads as TGCGCCAGCAGCTTGGAGGGGGGGAGCGCTGAAGCTTTCTTT. Translating gives CASSLEGGSAEAFF.

V and J are TRBV7-7 and TRBJ2-2; D is tentatively TRBD1 or TRBD2 (5 bases each). The germline V gene has CDR1 SSHAT and CDR2 FNYEAQ (reference sequence). This CDR3 has 14 amino acids. V dropped 8 bases and J dropped 8 bases, with 18 bases sitting between them. This CDR3 is CASGTSTPRGELFF. The CDR3 DNA follows: TGTGCCAGCGGGACGAGCACCCCAAGGGGGGAGCTGTTTTTT.

This clonotype was seen many times. Just one base apart from a much larger clone, this may be a read error. The V call is TRBV9, the J call TRBJ2-3; no clear D. There are 11 residues in the CDR3. V was cut by 3 bases and J by 2 bases, with 1 base left in between. Germline V gene data show CDR1 as SGDLS and CDR2 as YYNGEE. CDR3 residues: CASSATDTQYF. CDR3 coding DNA: TGTGCCAGCAGCGCCACAGATACGCAGTATTTT.

The genes are TRBV21-1 and TRBJ2-7. TRBV21-1 is flagged as a pseudogene. This CDR3 is built from 12 residues. CDR3: CASSIENYEQYV. CDR3 DNA: TGTGCCAGCAGCATCGAGAATTACGAGCAGTACGTC.

The rearrangement uses TRBV6-4 and TRBJ2-5; TRBD1 is a possible D gene (5 bases). Germline V CDR1 and CDR2: MRHNA, SNTAGT. V was shortened by 4 bases and J by 5 bases, with 11 bases between the two germline ends. This CDR3 region has 13 residues. Here the CDR3 reads CASSGKGRETQYF. The CDR3 nucleotides are TGTGCCAGCAGTGGTAAGGGGCGCGAGACCCAGTACTTC.

This clonotype was found a few times. The V gene is TRBV28, the J gene TRBJ2-7; D is perhaps TRBD1 (6 bases). Between the trimmed V and J ends, which lost 8 bases and 2 bases, there was a span of 16 bases. CDR3 size: 14 residues. The germline CDR1 and CDR2 sequences are MDHEN and SYDVKM. The CDR3 DNA is TGTGCCAGCTTCAAATGGGACATACCCTACGAGCAGTACTTC. Translating it yields CASFKWDIPYEQYF.

This clonotype was observed a few times. The chain is built from TRBV28 and TRBJ1-1, with D possibly being TRBD1 (6 bases). The ends were cut back, 1 base at V and 7 bases at J, with 16 bases in the middle. Germline values: CDR1 MDHEN, CDR2 SYDVKM. CDR3 length: 15 amino acids. The DNA for the CDR3 is TGTGCCAGCAGTTTATATAGGGACACGGGGGGTGAAGCTTTCTTT. It yields the protein CASSLYRDTGGEAFF. The full variable domain, completed using reference TRBV28 and TRBJ1-1, is DVKVTQSSRYLVKRTGEKVFLECVQDMDHENMFWYRQDPGLGLRLIYFSYDVKMKEKGDIPEGYSVSREKKERFSLILESASTNQTSMYLCASSLYRDTGGEAFFGQGTRLTVV.

The chain joins TRBV20-1 to TRBJ2-5, with D perhaps TRBD1 (6 bases). The CDR3 spans 16 residues. Germline V lookup: CDR1 DFQATT, CDR2 SNEGSKA (reference sequence). Trimming stripped 6 bases from V and 4 bases from J, with 24 bases between. The CDR3 nucleotides are TGCAGTGCGCCACCGGGGCCGAGTGGGGGCCGAGAGACCCAGTACTTC. This codes for CSAPPGPSGGRETQYF.

This clonotype was recorded at least ten times. The V and J genes are TRBV10-3 and TRBJ2-2; tentatively, D is TRBD1 (6 bases). The germline V gene has CDR1 ENHRY and CDR2 SYGVKD. Trimming left V 4 bases short and J 1 base short, with 13 bases between. CDR3 length: 16 amino acids. CDR3 loop: CAISGQDTKNTGELFF. CDR3 sequence (DNA): TGTGCCATCAGTGGACAGGACACTAAGAACACCGGGGAGCTGTTTTTT.

The rearrangement links TRBV11-1 to TRBJ2-4, with 8 nucleotides matching TRBD1. Germline lookup yields CDR1 SGHAT and CDR2 FQDESV (reference sequence). This CDR3 is built from 13 residues. The V gene end was trimmed by 6 bases and the J gene end by 13 bases; junction bases not matched to a gene: 11. The CDR3 DNA reads TGTGCCAGCAGGCTTAACGAGGGGACAGGCCAGTACTTC. Translation gives CASRLNEGTGQYF. Combining the CDR3 with reference TRBV11-1 and TRBJ2-4 gives the whole variable domain EAEVAQSPRYKITEKSQAVAFWCDPISGHATLYWYRQILGQGPELLVQFQDESVVDDSQLPKDRFSAERLKGVDSTLKIQPAELGDSAMYLCASRLNEGTGQYFGAGTRLSVL.

This clonotype was found a few times. The rearrangement joins TRBV20-1 to TRBJ2-5; no clear D. CDR3 length: 14 residues. V lost 1 base and J 1 base, leaving 10 bases between the germline ends. Germline CDR1 reads DFQATT; CDR2 reads SNEGSKA (reference sequence). The CDR3 DNA sequence: TGCAGTGCTAGAGTCTCTCCGGGCCAAGAGACCCAGTACTTC. This gives the protein CSARVSPGQETQYF.

V and J are TRBV11-2 and TRBJ2-1; tentative D call: TRBD2 (6 bases). CDR3 size: 17 residues. The germline V and J ends were trimmed by 5 bases and 3 bases, with 20 bases remaining between them. Germline V gene data show CDR1 as SGHAT and CDR2 as FQNNGV. The CDR3 DNA sequence: TGTGCCAGCAGCCCAGTCTCGCTAGCGAAAAACTACAATGAGCAGTTCTTC. It codes for CASSPVSLAKNYNEQFF.